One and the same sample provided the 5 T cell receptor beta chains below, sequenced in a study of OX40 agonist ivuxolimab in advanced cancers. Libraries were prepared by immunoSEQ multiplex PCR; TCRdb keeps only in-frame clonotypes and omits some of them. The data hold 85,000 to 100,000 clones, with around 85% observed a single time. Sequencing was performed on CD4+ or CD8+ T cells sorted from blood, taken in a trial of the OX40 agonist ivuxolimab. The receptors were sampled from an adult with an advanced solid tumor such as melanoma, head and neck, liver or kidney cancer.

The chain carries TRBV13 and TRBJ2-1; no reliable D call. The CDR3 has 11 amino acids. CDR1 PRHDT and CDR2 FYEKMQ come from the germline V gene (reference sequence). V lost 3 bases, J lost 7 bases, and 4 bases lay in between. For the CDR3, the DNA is TGTGCCAGCAGCTTCCATAATGAGCAGTTCTTC. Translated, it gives CASSFHNEQFF.

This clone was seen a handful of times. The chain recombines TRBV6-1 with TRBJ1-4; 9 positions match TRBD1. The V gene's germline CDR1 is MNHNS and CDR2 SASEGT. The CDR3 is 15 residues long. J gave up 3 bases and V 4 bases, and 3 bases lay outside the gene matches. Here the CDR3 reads CASSAQGAPNEKLFF. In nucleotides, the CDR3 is TGTGCCAGCAGTGCACAGGGGGCGCCTAATGAAAAACTGTTTTTT.

In nucleotides, the CDR3 is TGTGCCACAAGAATCGGGACCGCAGATAGCAATCAGCCCCAGCATTTT. This sequence encodes CATRIGTADSNQPQHF. The rearrangement links TRBV6-6 to TRBJ1-5; D is possibly TRBD1 (5 bases). Trimming stripped 10 bases from V and 0 bases from J, with 19 bases between. The CDR3 is 16 amino acids. Germline CDR1 MNHNY, CDR2 SVGAGI (reference sequence).

In nucleotides, the CDR3 is TGTGCCAGCAGCTTAGATCATCCAGGGAAAGAGACCCAGTACTTC. Residues: CASSLDHPGKETQYF. V usage is TRBV11-2 and J usage is TRBJ2-5; TRBD1 might be the D (5 bases). Germline V CDR1 and CDR2: SGHAT, FQNNGV. The V end was cut by 0 bases, the J end by 3 bases, with 11 bases between. This CDR3 comprises 15 residues.

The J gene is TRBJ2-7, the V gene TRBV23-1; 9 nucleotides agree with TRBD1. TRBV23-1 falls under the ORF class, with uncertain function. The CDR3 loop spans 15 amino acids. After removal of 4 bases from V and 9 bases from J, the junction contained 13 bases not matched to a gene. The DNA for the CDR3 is TGCGCCAGCAGTCTATGGCCCGGGACAGGGTGTGGGCAGTACGTC. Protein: CASSLWPGTGCGQYV.